The source of this TCR beta chain is a study of shared clonotypes between healthy human individuals. At the level of the study: CD4 naive and memory got three plates each, CD8 naive two, CD8 memory one. Points from the study as a whole: Incomplete sequencing of sorted subsets was indicated by rarefaction despite large depth.

Notes on this clone: Its specificity is unknown.

The study drew all its donors from Caucasian adults living in Nashville, Tennessee. V shed 8 bases and J 5 bases; nucleotides not matched to a gene: 11. The length of the CDR3 is 14 residues. Germline V CDR1 and CDR2: MNHNS, SASEGT. As handled by the study authors: ImmunoSEQ gave junction-only sequences without quality scores, so filtering differed. Sequenced by immunoSEQ multiplex PCR; TCRdb stores in-frame clones only, minus some. V, J and clone size are those of that table, while D and trimming were read from the DNA. The sample has about 1 million clones, approximately 72% seen once. Specimen: memory CD4+ T cells sorted from blood. Subset meaning: CD45RA-negative fraction. The rearrangement joins TRBV6-1 to TRBJ2-7; 8 bases fit TRBD2. This receptor was taken from a young man in good health. CDR3 residues: CASGLSGTSHEQYF. CDR3 bases: TGTGCCAGCGGACTTAGCGGGACAAGCCACGAGCAGTACTTC.